A selection of T cell receptor beta chains follows, all from one sample in a study of T cell repertoires in cytomegalovirus infection. Antigen specificity for these receptors is unknown. TCRdb re-derived calls from the reads in MiXCR, one entry per CDR3 protein. The repertoire holds around 70,000 distinct CDR3 sequences, with about 29% as singletons. The specimen was CD8+ T cells from cultured PBMCs, collected from culture after CMV antigen stimulation. The origin of the receptors is a human donor in good health (CMV status not recorded). Some clones in this sample may be carry-over from other donors' samples. Each CDR3 is given with its conserved first and last residue. Each record gives: J gene, D gene, clone size, V gene, CDR3 protein, CDR3 DNA. A D gene is named only where the DNA matches it firmly. Only some rows state a clone size, as once, few, many or a class for expanded clones.

J gene: TRBJ1-1; D gene: NA; clone size: many; V gene: TRBV7-9; CDR3 protein: CASSLGGLEAFF; CDR3 DNA: TGTGCCAGCAGCTTAGGAGGGTTAGAAGCTTTCTTT
J gene: TRBJ2-2; D gene: NA; clone size: NA; V gene: TRBV7-9; CDR3 protein: CASSLSVGELFF; CDR3 DNA: TGTGCCAGCAGCTTATCGGTCGGGGAGCTGTTTTTT
J gene: TRBJ1-2; D gene: NA; clone size: NA; V gene: TRBV18; CDR3 protein: CASSWTAYGYTF; CDR3 DNA: TGTGCCAGCTCATGGACAGCCTACGGCTACACCTTC
J gene: TRBJ2-4; D gene: NA; clone size: NA; V gene: TRBV5-1; CDR3 protein: CASSSGLAKNIQYF; CDR3 DNA: TGCGCCAGCAGCTCGGGACTAGCCAAAAACATTCAGTACTTC
J gene: TRBJ1-4; D gene: NA; clone size: NA; V gene: TRBV12-3/TRBV12-4; CDR3 protein: CASSFGGTTEKLFF; CDR3 DNA: TGTGCCAGCAGTTTTGGGGGTACGACTGAAAAACTGTTTTTT
J gene: TRBJ2-7; D gene: NA; clone size: few; V gene: TRBV27; CDR3 protein: CASSIGLAYEQYF; CDR3 DNA: TGTGCCAGCAGTATTGGGCTAGCTTACGAGCAGTACTTC
J gene: TRBJ2-2; D gene: NA; clone size: NA; V gene: TRBV28; CDR3 protein: CASSYTDAVGDAGELFF; CDR3 DNA: TGTGCCAGCAGTTATACGGACGCCGTTGGGGACGCCGGGGAGCTGTTTTTT
J gene: TRBJ2-7; D gene: TRBD2; clone size: NA; V gene: TRBV20-1; CDR3 protein: CSARGLADNYEQYF; CDR3 DNA: TGCAGTGCTAGGGGACTAGCGGACAATTACGAGCAGTACTTC
J gene: TRBJ1-2; D gene: NA; clone size: NA; V gene: TRBV27; CDR3 protein: CASSDYRAQGYTF; CDR3 DNA: TGTGCCAGCAGTGACTACAGGGCGCAAGGCTACACCTTC
J gene: TRBJ2-1; D gene: TRBD2; clone size: many; V gene: TRBV7-6; CDR3 protein: CASSDYGLAGGQGSYNEQFF; CDR3 DNA: TGTGCCAGCAGCGATTACGGACTAGCGGGAGGGCAAGGCTCCTACAATGAGCAGTTCTTC
J gene: TRBJ2-1; D gene: NA; clone size: few; V gene: TRBV11-1; CDR3 protein: CASSGGGYYNEQFF; CDR3 DNA: TGTGCCAGTTCCGGAGGGGGGTACTACAATGAGCAGTTCTTC
J gene: TRBJ2-7; D gene: TRBD2; clone size: many; V gene: TRBV12-3/TRBV12-4; CDR3 protein: CASSLGASGSSEQYF; CDR3 DNA: TGTGCCAGCAGTTTAGGGGCTAGCGGGTCGTCCGAGCAGTACTTC